Listed here is a single T cell receptor (beta chain). This sample is part of a study of shared clonotypes between healthy human individuals. The study drew its donors from healthy HIV-negative adults without recent acute infections or vaccinations. The authors divided CD4+ cells into CD45RA+ naive and CD45RA-negative memory subsets. Germline CDR1 reads SGHRS; CDR2 reads YFSETQ. This CDR3 has 14 amino acids. Losses at the gene ends were 6 bases for V and 0 bases for J; bases not matched to a gene: 3. Produced via immunoSEQ multiplex PCR; TCRdb's table is partial and in-frame only. This table holds 2,500,000 or so clones, 80% to 95% found once.

The rearrangement joins TRBV5-1 to TRBJ1-1; 9 bases match TRBD1. Sequencing input: naive CD4+ T cells from PBMCs. Subset indicated: CD45RA+ positively selected. The TCR originated in a man aged 18 to 30 in good health. Some clones in this sample may be carry-over from other donors' samples. DNA for the CDR3: TGCGCCAGCACTACAGGGGGCATGAACACTGAAGCTTTCTTT. Amino acid sequence: CASTTGGMNTEAFF.